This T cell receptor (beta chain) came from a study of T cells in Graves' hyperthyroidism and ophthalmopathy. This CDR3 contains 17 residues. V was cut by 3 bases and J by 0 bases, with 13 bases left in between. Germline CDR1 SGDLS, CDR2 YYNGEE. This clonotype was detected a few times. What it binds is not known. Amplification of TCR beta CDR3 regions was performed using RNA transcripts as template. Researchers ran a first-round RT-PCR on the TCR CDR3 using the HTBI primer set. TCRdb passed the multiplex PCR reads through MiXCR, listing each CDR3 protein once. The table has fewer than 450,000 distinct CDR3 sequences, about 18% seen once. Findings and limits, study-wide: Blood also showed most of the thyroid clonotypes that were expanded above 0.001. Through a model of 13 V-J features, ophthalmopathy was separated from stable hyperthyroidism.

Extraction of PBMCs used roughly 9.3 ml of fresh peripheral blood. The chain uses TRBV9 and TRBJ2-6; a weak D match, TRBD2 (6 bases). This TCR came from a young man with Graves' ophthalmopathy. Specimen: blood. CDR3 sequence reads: CASSGAGRTSGANVLTF. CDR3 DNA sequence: TGTGCCAGCAGCGGGGCGGGACGTACCTCTGGGGCCAACGTCCTGACTTTC.